The sequence of this T cell receptor (beta chain) was determined in a study of T cell repertoires in cytomegalovirus infection. Study at large: Both CMV infection and a matching HLA type were indicated by public TCR beta signatures. Points from the study as a whole: CMV carriers having the relevant HLA were flagged by cumulative public TCR beta family frequency. The ex vivo response was dominated by HLA-C-restricted CMV-specific TCR beta clonotypes.

This clonotype was counted many times. Its antigen is not identified. One entry per CDR3 protein results from TCRdb running MiXCR on the reads. Here the sample spans around 270,000 distinct CDR3 sequences, over 8% being singletons. The TCR was taken from a human donor in good health (CMV status not recorded). Some clones in this sample may be carry-over from other donors' samples. Sequences were obtained from PBMCs.

The CDR3 here is CASSLKSLVGEQFF. CDR3 nucleotides: TGTGCCAGCAGCTTAAAGTCGTTGGTGGGTGAGCAGTTCTTC. V is TRBV7-2 and J is TRBJ2-1; D not resolved. Trimming removed 2 bases from V and 9 bases from J, with 14 bases in between. CDR1 is SGHTA, CDR2 FQGNSA, per germline. The CDR3 runs to 14 residues.